This T cell receptor beta chain was recovered during a study of CD8 T cells in ankylosing spondylitis. TCRdb itself ran the 5' RACE reads through MiXCR, one entry per CDR3 protein. The sample yields a few hundred thousand distinct CDR3 sequences, 20% seen once. Many counts were recorded for this clonotype. This CDR3 has 12 amino acids. The V gene lost 3 bases and the J gene lost 3 bases, with 7 bases spanning the gap. The germline gives CDR1 SQVTM, CDR2 ANQGSEA. The chain carries TRBV29-1 and TRBJ2-3; D is uncertain. The clonotype was recovered from a male donor with ankylosing spondylitis or in good health (not recorded which). The sample comprised blood, either unsorted or a sorted T cell fraction (not recorded which). The CDR3 DNA follows: TGCAGCGTTGAGGTGGGAACAGATACGCAGTATTTT. Translated: CSVEVGTDTQYF.